This T cell receptor (beta chain) was sequenced in a study of blood T cell repertoires in COVID-19. Looking at the study overall: The samples span acute and convalescent COVID-19 from the United States, Italy and Spain. The cDNA or gDNA used as material had been derived from T cells, B-cell-depleted T cells, or PBMCs.

Trimming pared 3 bases from V and 4 bases from J, leaving 9 bases between. Germline loops: CDR1 SEHNR, CDR2 FQNEAQ (reference sequence). This CDR3 spans 13 amino acids. Original processing methods: Nucleated cell counts were estimated from reference gene primer amplification. Assay used: immunoSEQ multiplex PCR; TCRdb lists only in-frame clones, some missing. From that table come the V and J calls and clone size; the DNA was used to work out D and trimming. The profile shows some 45,000 clones, about 80% of them singletons. The sample comprised peripheral blood. The TCR was taken from a man aged 70 or older with acute or convalescent COVID-19. The rearrangement joins TRBV7-9 to TRBJ1-2; D is ambiguous. CDR3 nucleotides: TGTGCCAGCAGCTTTGACCAGGCCTATGGCTACACCTTC. It specifies CASSFDQAYGYTF.